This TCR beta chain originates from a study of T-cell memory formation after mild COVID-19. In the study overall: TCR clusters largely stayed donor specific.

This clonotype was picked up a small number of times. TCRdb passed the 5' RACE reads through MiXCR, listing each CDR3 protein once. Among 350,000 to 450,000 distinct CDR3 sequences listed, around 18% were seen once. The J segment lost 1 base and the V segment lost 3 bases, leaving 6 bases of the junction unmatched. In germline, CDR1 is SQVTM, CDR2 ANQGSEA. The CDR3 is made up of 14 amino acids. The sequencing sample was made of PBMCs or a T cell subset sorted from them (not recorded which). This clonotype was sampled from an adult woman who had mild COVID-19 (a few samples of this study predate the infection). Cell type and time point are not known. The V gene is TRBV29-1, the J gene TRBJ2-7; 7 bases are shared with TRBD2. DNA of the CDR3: TGCAGCGTTGACCTAGCGGAGGGGTCCTACGAGCAGTACTTC. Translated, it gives CSVDLAEGSYEQYF.